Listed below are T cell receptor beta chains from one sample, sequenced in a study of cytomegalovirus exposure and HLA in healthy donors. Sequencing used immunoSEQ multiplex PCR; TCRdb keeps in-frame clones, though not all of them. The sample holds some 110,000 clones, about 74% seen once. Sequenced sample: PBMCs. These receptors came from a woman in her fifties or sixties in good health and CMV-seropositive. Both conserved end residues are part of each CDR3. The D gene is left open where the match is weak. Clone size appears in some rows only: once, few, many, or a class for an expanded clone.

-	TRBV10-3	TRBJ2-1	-	TGTGCCATCAGTGAGTCAGTAGTGTATGAGCAGTTCTTC	CAISESVVYEQFF
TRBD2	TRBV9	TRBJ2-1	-	TGTGCCAGCAGCGTGATCGAGCGGGGGCCCTACAATGAGCAGTTCTTC	CASSVIERGPYNEQFF
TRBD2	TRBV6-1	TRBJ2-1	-	TGTGCCAGCCATAGGGCGGGAGGACTAGTCGGAGAGCAGTTCTTC	CASHRAGGLVGEQFF
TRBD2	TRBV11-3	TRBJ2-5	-	TGTGCCAGCAGCTCGTCGGGTCGGGAGGAAGAGACCCAGTACTTC	CASSSSGREEETQYF
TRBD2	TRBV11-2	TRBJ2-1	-	TGTGCCAGCAGCTTAGTCGCGGGGGGGCGCAATGAGCAGTTCTTC	CASSLVAGGRNEQFF
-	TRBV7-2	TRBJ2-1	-	TGTGCCAGCAGCCGATGGGACTCACAGTTGGGTTTCTCCTACAATGAGCAGTTCTTC	CASSRWDSQLGFSYNEQFF
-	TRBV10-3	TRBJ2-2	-	TGTGCCATCAGTGATGCAGCGAACACCGGGGAGCTGTTTTTT	CAISDAANTGELFF
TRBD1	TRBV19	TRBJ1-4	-	TGTGCCACGACAGGGATTGAGAATGAAAAACTGTTTTTT	CATTGIENEKLFF
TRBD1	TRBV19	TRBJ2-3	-	TGTGCCAGTAGGCGACAGGGGGTTACAGATACGCAGTATTTT	CASRRQGVTDTQYF
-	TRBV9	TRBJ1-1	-	TGTGCCAGCAGCGGGGGTGGAGGTACTGAAGCTTTCTTT	CASSGGGGTEAFF
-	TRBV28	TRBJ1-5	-	TGTGCCAGCAGTGGGCCGTTGGAGGCGAGCAATCAGCCCCAGCATTTT	CASSGPLEASNQPQHF
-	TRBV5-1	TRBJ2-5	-	TGCGCCAGCAGCTCCCAGGGGTACCAAGAGACCCAGTACTTC	CASSSQGYQETQYF
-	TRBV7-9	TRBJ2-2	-	TGTGCCAGCAGCTCCCGGGGAGCCCATAACACCGGGGAGCTGTTTTTT	CASSSRGAHNTGELFF
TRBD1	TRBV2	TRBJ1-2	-	TGTGCCAGCAGGTCTCCGGGACAGGGATATGGCTACACCTTC	CASRSPGQGYGYTF
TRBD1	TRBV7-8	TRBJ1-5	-	TGTGCCAGCAGCTACGACAGGGAGAGGTCCCAGCATTTT	CASSYDRERSQHF
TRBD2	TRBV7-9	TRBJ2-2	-	TGTGCCAGCAGGGGGGGACTAGTTGGCACCGGGGAGCTGTTTTTT	CASRGGLVGTGELFF
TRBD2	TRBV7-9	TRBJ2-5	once	TGTTCCAGCAGCTTTGGCCTAGCGGTTGGGACCCAGTACTTC	CSSSFGLAVGTQYF
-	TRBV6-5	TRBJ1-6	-	TGTGCCAGCAGTTACCGGGACTTATCTAATTCACCCCTCCACTTT	CASSYRDLSNSPLHF
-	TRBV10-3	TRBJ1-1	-	TGTGCCATCAGCTTACAGGGTCACACTGAAGCTTTCTTT	CAISLQGHTEAFF
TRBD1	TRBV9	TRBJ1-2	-	TGTGCCAGCAGCCCCCAGGGACAGGTAACGTCTGGCTACACCTTC	CASSPQGQVTSGYTF
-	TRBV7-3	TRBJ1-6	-	TGTGCCAGCACTGAACAGGGCTGGAGTTCACCCCTCCACTTT	CASTEQGWSSPLHF
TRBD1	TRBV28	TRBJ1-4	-	TGTGCCAGCAGTTTTGCAGGACAGGGATTGAATGAAAAACTGTTTTTT	CASSFAGQGLNEKLFF
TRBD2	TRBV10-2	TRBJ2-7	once	TGCGCCAGCCATAGCGGGGGGGGCTACGAGCAGTACTTC	CASHSGGGYEQYF
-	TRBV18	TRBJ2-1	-	TGTGCCAGCTCACCACCGGGACTGTATGACAATGAGCAGTTCTTC	CASSPPGLYDNEQFF
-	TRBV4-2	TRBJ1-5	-	TGTGCCAGCAGCCAAGACTCCCCCAGCAATCAGCCCCAGCATTTT	CASSQDSPSNQPQHF
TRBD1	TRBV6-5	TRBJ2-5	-	TGTGCCAGCAGTTTTGCGGGACAGGGGGCGGGGGAGACCCAGTACTTC	CASSFAGQGAGETQYF
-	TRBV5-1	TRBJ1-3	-	TGCGCCAGCAGTCCAAGCCCCCAGGGCTCACTCTCTGGAAACACCATATATTTT	CASSPSPQGSLSGNTIYF
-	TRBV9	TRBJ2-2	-	TGTGCCAGCAGCCTCGTCACCGGGGAGCTGTTTTTT	CASSLVTGELFF
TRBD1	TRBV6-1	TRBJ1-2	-	TGTGCCAGCAGTGAAGCGGGGACAGGGTCCCCTGGCTACACCTTC	CASSEAGTGSPGYTF
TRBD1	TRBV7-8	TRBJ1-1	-	TGTGCCAGCAGCAGAGGGACAGGGCAGAACACTGAAGCTTTCTTT	CASSRGTGQNTEAFF
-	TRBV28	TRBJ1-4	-	TGTGCCAGCAGTTTAGATGGGGCCCTCGTTGAGAATGAAAAACTGTTTTTT	CASSLDGALVENEKLFF
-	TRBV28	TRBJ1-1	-	TGTGCCAGCAGTTCAACTGGACAGCAGAACACTGAAGCTTTCTTT	CASSSTGQQNTEAFF
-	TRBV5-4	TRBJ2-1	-	TGTGCCAGCAGCTTGTTGGCAGGGGATTCCTACAATGAGCAGTTCTTC	CASSLLAGDSYNEQFF
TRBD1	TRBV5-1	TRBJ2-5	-	TGCGCCAGCAGCTTGGCGGGCAGAGGGACAGACCAAGAGACCCAGTACTTC	CASSLAGRGTDQETQYF
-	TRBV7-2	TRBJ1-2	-	TGTGCCAGCAGCCCCATCGGGGTTCGCTACACCTTC	CASSPIGVRYTF
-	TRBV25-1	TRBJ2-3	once	TGTGCCAGCAGCAGGACAGAGGAGGATACGCAGTATTTT	CASSRTEEDTQYF
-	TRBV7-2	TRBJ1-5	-	TGTGCCAGCAGCCCAACAGGTCTCAATCAGCCCCAGCATTTT	CASSPTGLNQPQHF
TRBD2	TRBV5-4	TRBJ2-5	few	TGTGCCAGCAGCTCTGTGACTAGCGGGGGGGGCAACCAGTACTTC	CASSSVTSGGGNQYF
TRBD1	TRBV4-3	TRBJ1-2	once	TGCGCCAGCAGCCAAGATTATTGGGACAGGGGAAATGGCTACACCTTC	CASSQDYWDRGNGYTF
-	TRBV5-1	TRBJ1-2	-	TGCGCCAGCAGGCTCCGGGCCGAGGGACTCTATGGCTACACCTTC	CASRLRAEGLYGYTF
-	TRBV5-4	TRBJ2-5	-	TGTGCCAGCAGCCAGACTAGAGGGCAAGAGACCCAGTACTTC	CASSQTRGQETQYF
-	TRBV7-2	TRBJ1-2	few	TGTGCCAGCAGCCCCCAGGGGCCCTTTCGGGGCTACACCTTC	CASSPQGPFRGYTF
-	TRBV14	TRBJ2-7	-	TGTGCCAGCAGCCGAGGGCTAAAAGGGGGATACGAGCAGTACTTC	CASSRGLKGGYEQYF
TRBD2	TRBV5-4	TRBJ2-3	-	TGTGCCAGCAGCTCAGGACTAGCGGTCTTCACAGATACGCAGTATTTT	CASSSGLAVFTDTQYF
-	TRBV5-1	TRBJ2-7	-	TGCGCCAGCAGCTTGAGGGCTAGCGACTACGAGCAGTACTTC	CASSLRASDYEQYF
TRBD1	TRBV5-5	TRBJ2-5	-	TGTGCCAGCAGCTTTTCACCCCAGGGGGCAAGAGAGACCCAGTACTTC	CASSFSPQGARETQYF
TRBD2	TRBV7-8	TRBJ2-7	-	TGTGCCAGCAGCCCCGGGACTAGAGGGGGGTCGTACGAGCAGTACTTC	CASSPGTRGGSYEQYF
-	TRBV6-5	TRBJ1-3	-	TGTGCCAGCAGTCGCAGAGGCTCTGGAAACACCATATATTTT	CASSRRGSGNTIYF
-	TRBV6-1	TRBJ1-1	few	TGTGCCAGCAGAGAGGGGGTTGGTGGCACTGAAGCTTTCTTT	CASREGVGGTEAFF
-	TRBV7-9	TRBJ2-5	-	TGTGCCAGCAGCCATCTCGGGGACAACCAAGAGACCCAGTACTTC	CASSHLGDNQETQYF
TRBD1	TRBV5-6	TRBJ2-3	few	TGTGCCAGCAGCTTAACCGGGACAGGGCAAGATACGCAGTATTTT	CASSLTGTGQDTQYF
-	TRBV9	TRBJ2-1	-	TGTGCCAGCAGCGTTACTAGCAAGCATTACAATGAGCAGTTCTTC	CASSVTSKHYNEQFF
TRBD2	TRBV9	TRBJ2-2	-	TGTGCCAGCAGCCTCAAGGGCGGGGGGGCCAACCCCGGGGAGCTGTTTTTT	CASSLKGGGANPGELFF
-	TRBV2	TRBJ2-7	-	TGTGCCAGCAGTGAAGTCCCTACAGAAATCCCCTACGAGCAGTACTTC	CASSEVPTEIPYEQYF
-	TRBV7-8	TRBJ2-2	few	TGTGCCAGCAGCGCCCGGGACTTGGGTGCCGGGGAGCTGTTTTTT	CASSARDLGAGELFF